This T cell receptor (beta chain) was documented in a study of blood T cell repertoires in COVID-19. In the original workflow: Quantification of nucleated cells was approximated via reference gene primer amplification. The data were produced by immunoSEQ multiplex PCR, yet TCRdb's version contains in-frame clones alone and is incomplete. V and J calls and clone size are as listed in that table; D and trimming were resolved from the DNA. The repertoire holds 55,000 to 75,000 clones, around 73% seen once, with roughly 22% in the top ten. Trimming shortened V by 3 bases and J by 0 bases, and 11 bases separated the two germline ends. CDR1 is SGHRS and CDR2 is YFSETQ in the germline V gene. CDR3 length: 15 residues.

The sample was peripheral blood. The rearrangement links TRBV5-1 to TRBJ2-3; D gene uncertain. This clonotype was obtained from a man of 80 years or more with active or convalescent COVID-19. CDR3 loop: CASSWQSTSTDTQYF. The CDR3 DNA reads as TGCGCCAGCAGCTGGCAATCGACTAGCACAGATACGCAGTATTTT.